This T cell receptor beta chain was recorded in a study of cytomegalovirus exposure and HLA in healthy donors. The study's findings and limits: Diagnosis of cytomegalovirus status made by the classifier reportedly showed high specificity and sensitivity.

The CDR3 sequence is 17 residues long. The germline CDR1 and CDR2 sequences are SGDLS and YYNGEE. Trimming cost V 0 bases and J 3 bases, with 16 bases left between them. Remarks on this clone: Its antigen is undetermined.

This PCR relied on a set of 60 Vbeta primers and 13 Jbeta primers. Method: immunoSEQ multiplex PCR; TCRdb's copy keeps in-frame clones and lacks some. The data hold about 180,000 clones, with around three quarters observed a single time. Donors consisted of healthy bone marrow donors. The study sampled nominally healthy donors, though unrecorded immune exposures were likely. The clonotype was recovered from a man aged 35-49 years in good health and CMV-seronegative. The rearrangement links TRBV9 to TRBJ2-1, with a possible D match to TRBD2 (6 bases). The sequencing sample was made of PBMCs. The DNA for the CDR3 is TGTGCCAGCAGCGTAGCCCTTACGGGAGCGGTCTACAATGAGCAGTTCTTC. Translating it yields CASSVALTGAVYNEQFF.